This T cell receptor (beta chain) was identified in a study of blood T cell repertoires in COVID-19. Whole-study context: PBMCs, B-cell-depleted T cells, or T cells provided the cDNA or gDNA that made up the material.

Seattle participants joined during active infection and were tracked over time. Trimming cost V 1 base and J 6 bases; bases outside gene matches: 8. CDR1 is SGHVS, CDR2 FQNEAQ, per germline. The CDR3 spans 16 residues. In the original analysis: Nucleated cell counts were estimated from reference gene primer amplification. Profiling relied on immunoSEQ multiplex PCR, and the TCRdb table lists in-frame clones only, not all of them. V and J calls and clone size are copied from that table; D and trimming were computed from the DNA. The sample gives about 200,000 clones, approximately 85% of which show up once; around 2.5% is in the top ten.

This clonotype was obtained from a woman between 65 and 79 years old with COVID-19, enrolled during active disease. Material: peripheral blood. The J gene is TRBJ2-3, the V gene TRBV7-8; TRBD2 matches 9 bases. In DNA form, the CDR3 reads TGTGCCAGCAGCTTAGTCGCGGGAGGGCCTTGGGATACGCAGTATTTT. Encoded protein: CASSLVAGGPWDTQYF. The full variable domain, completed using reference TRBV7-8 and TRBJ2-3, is GAGVSQSPRYKVAKRGQDVALRCDPISGHVSLFWYQQALGQGPEFLTYFQNEAQLDKSGLPSDRFFAERPEGSVSTLKIQRTQQEDSAVYLCASSLVAGGPWDTQYFGPGTRLTVL.